A single T cell receptor beta chain is shown here with its context. These data originate in a study of blood T cell repertoires in COVID-19. Across the study: Both acute and convalescent COVID-19 samples were obtained from the United States, Italy and Spain. PBMCs, B-cell-depleted T cells, or T cells provided the cDNA or gDNA that made up the material.

The V gene's germline CDR1 is SGHRS and CDR2 YFSETQ. The junction had 4 bases not matched to a gene; V was cut back by 4 bases and J by 6 bases. This CDR3 comprises 14 residues. Original data processing: Reference gene primer amplification gave nucleated cell count estimates. Method: immunoSEQ multiplex PCR; TCRdb's copy keeps in-frame clones and lacks some. The V and J calls and clone size come from that table; D and trimming were worked out from the DNA. The sample holds approximately 180,000 clones, 75% to 80% seen once. The rearrangement joins TRBV5-1 to TRBJ2-2, with 9 positions matching TRBD2. Sequenced material: peripheral blood. The sequence was collected from an older woman with acute or convalescent COVID-19. The CDR3 DNA sequence: TGCGCCAGCAGCACCGGGACTAGCCCCGGGGAGCTGTTTTTT. Translating it yields CASSTGTSPGELFF.